This T cell receptor beta chain was found in a study of OX40 agonist ivuxolimab in advanced cancers. Here immunoSEQ multiplex PCR was the method, and the copy in TCRdb shows in-frame clones only, minus some. The sample includes nearly 50,000 clones, approximately 78% of them seen just once. V was clipped by 5 bases and J by 4 bases; unmatched bases: 8. Germline assignment: CDR1 SGHTA and CDR2 FQGNSA. This CDR3 is 17 amino acids long. This clonotype originated in an adult with an advanced solid tumor such as melanoma, head and neck, liver or kidney cancer. The rearrangement links TRBV7-2 to TRBJ2-7; 16 bases map to TRBD2. The specimen comprised CD4+ or CD8+ T cells sorted from blood, sampled in a trial of the OX40 agonist ivuxolimab. Here the CDR3 DNA reads TGTGCCAGCAGCCCCCCGGGACTAGCGGGAGGGGGGTACGAGCAGTACTTC. The encoded protein is CASSPPGLAGGGYEQYF.